Listed here are 32 T cell receptor beta chains from one sample, sequenced in a study of early T cells in non-severe SARS-CoV-2 infection listed by TCRdb under 2021. Library construction relied on 5' RACE. Sequencing relied on a NextSeq 500. TCRdb ran its own pipeline on the public reads, namely fastp trimming at Q25 and MiXCR clone calling, and kept in-frame beta chains. Each CDR3 protein appears once, grouped with its most common genes and DNA. This sample has about 58,000 distinct CDR3 sequences in its table, and about 8.4% of those were observed once. The ten largest clones add up to 3% to 3.5% of the sample. Sequenced material: whole blood. The receptors derive from an adult who was a healthcare worker with PCR-confirmed SARS-CoV-2 infection or an uninfected control (not recorded which).

Remarks on this clonotype: One base away lies a much larger clone, so this may be a sequencing read error. The rearrangement joins TRBV7-7 to TRBJ2-1; D not certain. The CDR3 is 13 amino acids. The V gene's germline CDR1 is SSHAT and CDR2 FNYEAQ (reference sequence). In DNA form, the CDR3 reads TGTGCCAGCAGCTACGCGCCGTCTAATGAGCAGATCTTC. Protein: CASSYAPSNEQIF.

This clonotype was picked up many times. The chain links TRBV13 to TRBJ2-7, with TRBD1 identical over 11 bases. CDR3 length: 17 residues. Per germline, CDR1 PRHDT and CDR2 FYEKMQ (reference sequence). The V gene end was trimmed by 4 bases and the J gene end by 7 bases; junction bases not matched to a gene: 15. CDR3 sequence (DNA): TGTGCCAGCAGCTCTGCTTCTCTGGACAGGGGGCGGAGGGAGCAGTACTTC. Protein: CASSSASLDRGRREQYF. Together with reference TRBV13 and TRBJ2-7, the CDR3 gives the full variable domain: AAGVIQSPRHLIKEKRETATLKCYPIPRHDTVYWYQQGPGQDPQFLISFYEKMQSDKGSIPDRFSAQQFSDYHSELNMSSLELGDSALYFCASSSASLDRGRREQYFGPGTRLTVT.

This clonotype has ten or more counts. In nucleotides, the CDR3 is TGTGCCAGCAGTTTGAGGGAGGGCCGGACCGGGGAGCTGTTTTTT. This translates into CASSLREGRTGELFF. The rearrangement links TRBV6-1 to TRBJ2-2; 7 bases are a match to TRBD2. The germline V gene has CDR1 MNHNS and CDR2 SASEGT. The V segment lost 5 bases and the J segment 5 bases; nucleotides outside the gene matches: 8. The CDR3 covers 15 residues.

The CDR3 here is CASSHLGTVSSYEQYF. CDR3 in DNA: TGTGCCAGCTCACACTTAGGGACAGTGAGCTCCTACGAGCAGTACTTC. The genes are TRBV18 and TRBJ2-7; 7 positions match TRBD1. The CDR3 is 16 residues long. Germline-derived CDR1 and CDR2 are KGHSH and LQKENI. Losses at the gene ends were 4 bases for V and 0 bases for J; bases not matched to a gene: 9.

At least ten counts were recorded for this clonotype. This chain connects TRBV2 to TRBJ2-2; D is undetermined. Trimming pared 7 bases from V and 2 bases from J, leaving 11 bases between. Germline values: CDR1 SNHLY, CDR2 FYNNEI. The CDR3 sequence is 14 residues long. As DNA, the CDR3 is TGTGCCAGCAAGAAGGTCCTCAACACCGGGGAGCTGTTTTTT. It is translated as CASKKVLNTGELFF. Full variable domain (remainder filled in from reference TRBV2 and TRBJ2-2): EPEVTQTPSHQVTQMGQEVILRCVPISNHLYFYWYRQILGQKVEFLVSFYNNEISEKSEIFDDQFSVERPDGSNFTLKIRSTKLEDSAMYFCASKKVLNTGELFFGEGSRLTVL.

The V call is TRBV5-1, the J call TRBJ2-1; D perhaps matches TRBD2 (6 bases). Trimming shortened V by 0 bases and J by 5 bases, and 9 bases separated the two germline ends. The germline CDR1 and CDR2 sequences are SGHRS and YFSETQ. The CDR3 contains 14 residues. CDR3 in DNA: TGCGCCAGCAGCTTGGGCGCGGGGAACAATGAGCAGTTCTTC. Amino acids: CASSLGAGNNEQFF.

In DNA, the CDR3 is TGTGCCAGTAGGGACTTCACAGATACGCAGTATTTT. Amino acid sequence: CASRDFTDTQYF. The V call is TRBV2, the J call TRBJ2-3, with D tentatively TRBD2 (6 bases). V was trimmed by 9 bases and J by 2 bases, leaving 9 bases between them. CDR1 is SNHLY and CDR2 is FYNNEI in the germline V gene. CDR3 length: 12 residues.

This clonotype was seen many times. The V and J genes are TRBV18 and TRBJ2-7; 7 positions match TRBD1. Germline V gene sequence: CDR1 KGHSH, CDR2 LQKENI. Losses at the gene ends were 4 bases for V and 3 bases for J; bases not matched to a gene: 3. CDR3 size: 13 residues. In DNA form, the CDR3 reads TGTGCCAGCTCACGTGGACAGGACTACGAGCAGTACTTC. Translating it yields CASSRGQDYEQYF.

This clonotype came up many times. The chain has TRBV20-1 and TRBJ2-1; weak D call: TRBD2 (6 bases). V gave up 2 bases and J gave up 7 bases, with 9 bases separating them. There are 12 residues in the CDR3. Germline-derived CDR1 and CDR2 are DFQATT and SNEGSKA (reference sequence). The CDR3 is CSARQGLNEQFF. The CDR3 DNA is TGCAGTGCTAGACAGGGACTTAATGAGCAGTTCTTC.

This clonotype was picked up many times. The chain has TRBV20-1 and TRBJ1-6; the D is unclear. V was shortened by 3 bases and J by 0 bases, with 6 bases between the two germline ends. The CDR3 consists of 14 residues. Germline lookup yields CDR1 DFQATT and CDR2 SNEGSKA (reference sequence). The CDR3 sequence: CSASPGSYNSPLHF. CDR3 DNA: TGCAGTGCTAGCCCGGGCTCCTATAATTCACCCCTCCACTTT.

This clonotype showed up just a few times. The chain uses TRBV10-2 and TRBJ2-4, with TRBD1 matching over 9 bases. Germline V gene data show CDR1 as WSHSY and CDR2 as SAAADI. Trimming took 7 bases from V and 7 from J; bases not matched to a gene: 11. The CDR3 has 15 residues. CDR3 nucleotide sequence: TGCGCCAGCAATCCCGGGACAGGGTTCGGGAACATTCAGTACTTC. Encoded protein: CASNPGTGFGNIQYF.

The chain has TRBV30 and TRBJ1-3; 7 nucleotides line up with TRBD1. V was pared by 4 bases and J by 2 bases, with 5 bases of the junction left unmatched. In germline, CDR1 is GTSNPN, CDR2 SVGIG (reference sequence). The CDR3 has 14 residues. As DNA, the CDR3 is TGTGCCTGGAAAGGGGGCAATACTGGAAACACCATATATTTT. Encoded protein: CAWKGGNTGNTIYF.

The chain employs TRBV19 and TRBJ2-4, with D tentatively TRBD2 (5 bases). V lost 3 bases and J lost 5, with 8 bases in between. This CDR3 comprises 13 residues. The germline gives CDR1 LNHDA, CDR2 SQIVND (reference sequence). In DNA form, the CDR3 reads TGTGCCAGTAGTATTTGGGGAGAAAACATTCAGTACTTC. This translates into CASSIWGENIQYF.

This clonotype came up many times. The chain carries TRBV7-8 and TRBJ2-7; D may be TRBD1 or TRBD2 (5 bases each). The CDR3 extends over 15 amino acids. Germline CDR1 reads SGHVS; CDR2 reads FQNEAQ. The V end was cut by 4 bases, the J end by 1 base, with 14 bases between. CDR3 bases: TGTGCCAGCAGCTCCCAGGGACGTGAATCCTACGAGCAGTACTTC. Protein: CASSSQGRESYEQYF.

J is TRBJ2-7 and V is TRBV6-5; D is possibly TRBD1 or TRBD2 (5 bases each). Trimming removed 6 bases at V and 5 bases at J, with 17 bases between. From germline, CDR1 is MNHEY and CDR2 SVGAGI. The CDR3 loop spans 14 amino acids. The CDR3 DNA sequence: TGTGCCAGCAGACGCATTGATGGGACGAACGAGCAGTACTTC. Translated, it gives CASRRIDGTNEQYF.

In this sample, this clonotype turned up a few times. The chain combines TRBV5-6 with TRBJ2-3, with 7 positions matching TRBD1. The J segment lost 2 bases and the V segment lost 5 bases, leaving 8 bases of the junction unmatched. This CDR3 region has 15 residues. Germline loops: CDR1 SGHDT, CDR2 YYEEEE. CDR3 sequence reads: CASSHRTGDTDTQYF. The CDR3 DNA is TGTGCCAGCAGTCACCGGACAGGTGACACAGATACGCAGTATTTT. The variable domain in full, completed from reference TRBV5-6 and TRBJ2-3, reads DAGVTQSPTHLIKTRGQQVTLRCSPKSGHDTVSWYQQALGQGPQFIFQYYEEEERQRGNFPDRFSGHQFPNYSSELNVNALLLGDSALYLCASSHRTGDTDTQYFGPGTRLTVL.

This clonotype showed up just a few times. CDR3 in DNA: TGTGCCAGCAGTTACTCTTCCCCGGGCTTCTCTGGAAACACCATATATTTT. Amino acids: CASSYSSPGFSGNTIYF. The chain joins TRBV6-6 to TRBJ1-3; unclear D gene. The V gene lost 0 bases and the J gene lost 0 bases, with 12 bases spanning the gap. CDR1 and CDR2 (germline): MNHNY, SVGAGI (reference sequence). The CDR3 is 17 residues long.

The table lists this clonotype with a few counts. This chain links TRBV14 with TRBJ2-3; 10 bases match TRBD2. The CDR3 is 15 amino acids. Germline assignment: CDR1 SGHDN and CDR2 FVKESK. The V gene end was trimmed by 4 bases and the J gene end by 8 bases; junction bases not matched to a gene: 9. CDR3 nucleotide sequence: TGTGCCAGCAGCCGACTAGCGGGCCCTCAGTCTACGCAGTATTTT. Its translation is CASSRLAGPQSTQYF.

This clonotype was detected only a few times. The V gene is TRBV18, the J gene TRBJ2-3, with 9 bases aligning to TRBD2. Germline V CDR1 and CDR2: KGHSH, LQKENI. The V segment lost 3 bases and the J segment 4 bases; nucleotides outside the gene matches: 2. The CDR3 spans 14 residues. The CDR3 coding sequence is TGTGCCAGCTCACCTAGCGGGAGTGCAGATACGCAGTATTTT. Translation: CASSPSGSADTQYF.

The rearrangement joins TRBV27 to TRBJ2-1, with 7 nucleotides matching TRBD1. CDR3 length: 14 amino acids. Germline CDR1 reads MNHEY; CDR2 reads SMNVEV (reference sequence). Trimming at V came to 5 bases and at J to 10 bases, leaving 11 bases not matched to a gene. The CDR3 here is CASSPSPTGKEQFF. The CDR3, as DNA: TGTGCCAGCAGTCCATCGCCGACAGGGAAAGAGCAGTTCTTC.

The chain has TRBV5-1 and TRBJ1-1; the match to TRBD1 covers 8 bases. The CDR3 spans 13 residues. The V gene's germline CDR1 is SGHRS and CDR2 YFSETQ. V dropped 3 bases and J dropped 6; count of bases not matched to a gene: 4. The CDR3 sequence: CASSSTGVPEAFF. CDR3 DNA: TGCGCCAGCAGCTCGACAGGGGTTCCTGAAGCTTTCTTT. Combining the CDR3 with reference TRBV5-1 and TRBJ1-1 gives the whole variable domain KAGVTQTPRYLIKTRGQQVTLSCSPISGHRSVSWYQQTPGQGLQFLFEYFSETQRNKGNFPGRFSGRQFSNSRSEMNVSTLELGDSALYLCASSSTGVPEAFFGQGTRLTVV.

The rearrangement joins TRBV20-1 to TRBJ2-1, with D maybe TRBD2 (5 bases). The V gene's germline CDR1 is DFQATT and CDR2 SNEGSKA (reference sequence). This CDR3 is built from 12 residues. Trimming removed 1 base from V and 5 bases from J, with 6 bases in between. CDR3 sequence (DNA): TGCAGTGCTAGAGCGGGGAACAATGAGCAGTTCTTC. It specifies CSARAGNNEQFF.

The chain recombines TRBV20-1 with TRBJ2-7, with a tentative D call TRBD1 (5 bases). The CDR3 spans 10 residues. V dropped 4 bases and J dropped 4 bases, with 5 bases sitting between them. Germline assignment: CDR1 DFQATT and CDR2 SNEGSKA (reference sequence). The CDR3 protein is CSAKGYEQYF. The CDR3 DNA is TGCAGTGCTAAGGGGTACGAGCAGTACTTC.

This clonotype was picked up many times. The J gene is TRBJ2-3, the V gene TRBV7-6; maybe TRBD2 (5 bases). V lost 1 base to trimming and J lost 5 bases, with 19 bases between them. CDR3 length: 17 residues. Germline CDR1 SGHVS, CDR2 FNYEAQ. This chain's CDR3 is CASSLVTGRPREDTQYF. CDR3 DNA sequence: TGTGCCAGCAGCTTAGTTACGGGAAGGCCTCGGGAAGATACGCAGTATTTT.

This clonotype showed up just a few times. The gene calls are TRBV11-2 and TRBJ2-1; TRBD2 matches at 12 bases. Unmatched junction bases numbered 12, after V lost 5 bases and J lost 4 bases. The germline V gene encodes CDR1 SGHAT and CDR2 FQNNGV. The CDR3 loop spans 18 amino acids. Here the CDR3 DNA reads TGTGCCAGCAGCCGTGGACTAGCGGGGTTACTGACGTACAATGAGCAGTTCTTC. Its protein is CASSRGLAGLLTYNEQFF.

The chain is built from TRBV7-9 and TRBJ1-2; D is unclear. Germline loops: CDR1 SEHNR, CDR2 FQNEAQ (reference sequence). With 5 bases removed from V and 4 bases from J, the gap between germline ends came to 5 bases. This CDR3 region has 11 residues. The CDR3 loop reads CASSGPYGYTF. The CDR3 region has the DNA TGTGCCAGCAGCGGCCCCTATGGCTACACCTTC.

This clonotype was found many times. The chain couples TRBV7-2 to TRBJ1-2; D call uncertain. The CDR3 extends over 14 amino acids. Germline V gene sequence: CDR1 SGHTA, CDR2 FQGNSA. V lost 5 bases and J 2 bases, leaving 12 bases between the germline ends. CDR3 nucleotides: TGTGCCAGCAGCAAAGGGCCTCCCAACTATGGCTACACCTTC. Its translation: CASSKGPPNYGYTF. Looking up the rest from reference TRBV7-2 and TRBJ1-2 gives the full variable domain: GAGVSQSPSNKVTEKGKDVELRCDPISGHTALYWYRQSLGQGLEFLIYFQGNSAPDKSGLPSDRFSAERTGGSVSTLTIQRTQQEDSAVYLCASSKGPPNYGYTFGSGTRLTVV.

This clonotype came up many times. This chain connects TRBV20-1 to TRBJ2-1; 8 bases agree with TRBD1. CDR1 is DFQATT and CDR2 is SNEGSKA in the germline V gene (reference sequence). CDR3 length: 15 amino acids. J was trimmed by 4 bases and V by 3 bases; bases with no gene match: 8. CDR3 bases: TGCAGTGCTAGTCTTCCAGGGGGCCGTTACAATGAGCAGTTCTTC. Translated, it gives CSASLPGGRYNEQFF.

This clonotype came up many times. The V and J genes are TRBV20-1 and TRBJ1-1; TRBD1 might be the D (5 bases). Trimming cost V 6 bases and J 11 bases, with 16 bases left between them. CDR1 and CDR2 from the germline V gene are DFQATT and SNEGSKA (reference sequence). CDR3 length equals 11 residues. The CDR3 nucleotides are TGCAGTGCCGCAGCGGGGGTAATGGCTTTCTTT. Protein: CSAAAGVMAFF.

A few counts support this clonotype. This chain joins TRBV7-9 and TRBJ2-1, with 8 nucleotides matching TRBD1. CDR3 length: 13 residues. Germline CDR1 and CDR2: SEHNR and FQNEAQ (reference sequence). After removal of 5 bases from V and 10 bases from J, the junction contained 7 bases not matched to a gene. DNA of the CDR3: TGTGCCAGCAGCCTCCCGGACAGGGTCGAGCAGTTCTTC. Translating gives CASSLPDRVEQFF.

This clonotype was counted a few times. The V gene is TRBV20-1, the J gene TRBJ2-7, with 10 bases that match TRBD2. The J segment lost 6 bases and the V segment lost 1 base, leaving 9 bases of the junction unmatched. Germline-derived CDR1 and CDR2 are DFQATT and SNEGSKA (reference sequence). The CDR3 is made up of 15 amino acids. CDR3: CSARVLSGRAPEQYF. The CDR3 bases are TGCAGTGCTAGAGTCCTGAGCGGGAGGGCCCCCGAGCAGTACTTC.

This clonotype was seen a few times. V is TRBV29-1 and J is TRBJ2-3; 10 nucleotides match TRBD2. The V gene's germline CDR1 is SQVTM and CDR2 ANQGSEA. The length of the CDR3 is 15 residues. Germline trimming cut 3 bases from V and 5 bases from J; bases unmatched to any gene: 8. The DNA for the CDR3 is TGCAGCGTTGATGTGGGAGCGGGAGGGCAAGATACGCAGTATTTT. Amino acids: CSVDVGAGGQDTQYF.